The source of this TCR beta chain is a study of blood T cells in healthy people across ages. A second roughly 6 to 12 cycle PCR used barcoded and J-beta primers. TCRdb re-called the 5' RACE reads through MiXCR, storing one row per CDR3 protein. The profile shows roughly 1.6 million distinct CDR3 sequences, 30% to 35% of them singletons. As regards this clonotype: The antigen is not known.

V gave up 3 bases and J gave up 7 bases; unmatched junction bases: 7. CDR1 and CDR2 from the germline V gene are SGHRS and YFSETQ. This CDR3 region has 15 residues. Each donor had around 11 milliliters of peripheral blood drawn. Regarding the study as a whole: Whereas aged donors had fewer naive CD4+ cells, long-lived donors had more of them and higher diversity.

The sequencing input was blood. The rearrangement uses TRBV5-1 and TRBJ2-1; 10 bases map to TRBD2. The source of this sequence is a woman aged 25-40 years in good health. The CDR3 protein is CASSSERGGRNEQFF. CDR3 in DNA: TGCGCCAGCAGCTCTGAGCGGGGGGGCAGGAATGAGCAGTTCTTC.